The T cell receptor (beta chain) described here comes from a study of cytomegalovirus exposure and HLA in healthy donors. Regarding the study as a whole: Overall, roughly 150 TCR beta chains were annotated as cytomegalovirus-associated. Reportedly, a later analysis found an Asian-associated ancestry cluster had fewer N-insertions than the approximately 670-donor mean. Many donors shared some public TCRs, even though most TCR sequences were rare.

Note on this clone: Antigen specificity is unknown.

The germline V gene encodes CDR1 MNHEY and CDR2 SVGAGI. CDR3 length equals 15 residues. Trimming removed 0 bases at V and 0 bases at J, with 8 bases between. PCR was performed using 60 Vbeta and 13 Jbeta primers. Method: immunoSEQ multiplex PCR; TCRdb's copy keeps in-frame clones and lacks some. This repertoire comprises about 160,000 clones; its ten largest clones make up 1.3%. The specimen was PBMCs. This receptor was obtained from an older woman in good health and CMV-seronegative. The chain couples TRBV6-5 to TRBJ1-1; no definite D call. CDR3 loop: CASSYSRNMNTEAFF. The DNA of the CDR3 is TGTGCCAGCAGTTACTCGCGGAACATGAACACTGAAGCTTTCTTT.